This T cell receptor beta chain was found in a study of blood T cell repertoires in COVID-19. Background on the study: The origin of the acute and convalescent COVID-19 samples was the United States, Italy and Spain. Nucleic acid was either cDNA or gDNA, and it came from T cells, B-cell-depleted T cells, or PBMCs.

Under the authors' procedure: For nucleated cells, counts were estimated from reference gene primer amplification. The method was immunoSEQ multiplex PCR; TCRdb's version includes in-frame clones alone and lacks a portion of them. V and J calls and clone size are as listed in that table; D and trimming were resolved from the DNA. The sample has 95,000 to 110,000 clones; about 80% are singletons. The count of this clone is one. The germline V gene has CDR1 MNHEY and CDR2 SVGAGI. The CDR3 loop spans 15 amino acids. The V gene end was trimmed by 6 bases and the J gene end by 4 bases; junction bases not matched to a gene: 11.

This clonotype originated in a human donor in a cohort sampled during active or convalescent COVID-19. The sequenced sample was peripheral blood. The chain combines TRBV6-5 with TRBJ1-2, with 7 bases matching TRBD1. CDR3 coding DNA: TGTGCCAGCAGGATACCGGGACAGATCTTCTATGGCTACACCTTC. Residues: CASRIPGQIFYGYTF.